The clone carrying this T cell receptor beta chain was seen many times. Its antigen is not identified. TCRdb ran MiXCR on the 5' RACE reads and lists one entry per CDR3 protein. The sample lists some 63,000 distinct CDR3 sequences, about 6% seen once, with just under 5% in the top ten. The CDR3 runs 15 residues. CDR1 and CDR2 from the germline V gene are SGHRS and YFSETQ. After removal of 3 bases from V and 2 bases from J, the junction contained 6 bases not matched to a gene. These data belong to a study of CD8 T cells in ankylosing spondylitis. Study-level results: Seemingly characteristic of ankylosing spondylitis blood was a TCR beta motif consisting of roughly 8 highly homologous variants.

The receptor was isolated from a male donor with ankylosing spondylitis. The specimen was synovial fluid, either unsorted or a sorted T cell fraction (not recorded which). This chain joins TRBV5-1 and TRBJ2-3, with 7 positions matching TRBD1. CDR3 in DNA: TGCGCCAGCAGCTCCTTTGGGACAGCCACAGATACGCAGTATTTT. Its protein product is CASSSFGTATDTQYF.